This T cell receptor (beta chain) comes out of a study of T cells in Graves' hyperthyroidism and ophthalmopathy. General study results and limits: Clonotypes that were expanded in thyroid above 0.001 mostly appeared in blood too.

RNA transcripts gave rise to amplified TCR beta CDR3 regions. Initially, a first-round RT-PCR of the TCR CDR3 employed the HTBI primer set. Each CDR3 protein is one row after TCRdb ran MiXCR on the multiplex PCR reads. The repertoire holds 370,000 or so distinct CDR3 sequences, with roughly 25% as singletons. On the basis of clinical symptoms, serum thyroxine and TRAb, thyroid ultrasound and orbital computed tomography, diagnoses were made. Source material for PBMCs was about 11 ml fresh peripheral blood. Trimming removed 5 bases from V and 6 bases from J; junction bases left unmatched: 6. This CDR3 has 14 residues. Germline lookup yields CDR1 SGHAT and CDR2 FQDESV (reference sequence). This clonotype was found many times. Its matching antigen is unknown.

This clonotype originated in a man aged 50-59 years with Graves' hyperthyroidism. The chain is built from TRBV11-1 and TRBJ2-7; 11 positions agree with TRBD2. The sample consisted of blood. CDR3 DNA sequence: TGTGCCAGCAGCCGCGGGACTAGCGGCGTCGAGCAGTACTTC. Translated: CASSRGTSGVEQYF.